This T cell receptor (beta chain) originates from a study of T cells expressing NK-cell markers. About the research overall: One of the eight sequenced donors was seronegative, whereas the other seven were HCMV-seropositive.

The CDR3 length is 12 residues. Germline V gives CDR1 DFQATT, CDR2 SNEGSKA (reference sequence). cDNA encoding TCR beta was synthesized via 5'RACE template switching incorporating UMIs. Using the 5' RACE reads, TCRdb records one entry per CDR3 protein without DNA. The sample has 250,000 to 300,000 distinct CDR3 sequences, and its top ten clones hold about 0.39%. The chain recombines TRBV20-1 with TRBJ2-1; TCRdb reports TRBD2, a call that lacks DNA to check it against. This clonotype was sampled from a man aged 18-30 years in good health. The sample comprised blood T cells: a sorted CD56 or NKG2C T cell subset, CD4+ or CD8+ T cells, or bulk PBMC T cells (not recorded which). CDR3 loop: CSARFLPREQFF.